Listed below are T cell receptor beta chains from one sample, sequenced in a study of T cells expressing NK-cell markers. With the 5' RACE reads reprocessed, TCRdb shows one record per CDR3 protein and no DNA. Its table lists over 350,000 distinct CDR3 sequences. Source material: blood T cells: a sorted CD56 or NKG2C T cell subset, CD4+ or CD8+ T cells, or bulk PBMC T cells (not recorded which). All receptors come from a woman in her fifties or sixties in good health. Each CDR3 is given with its conserved first and last residue.

v_call,j_call,cdr3_length,cdr3_aa
TRBV6-2/TRBV6-3,TRBJ2-3,16,CASSSPLAERTDTQYF
TRBV27,TRBJ2-1,13,CASRRLSYNEQFF
TRBV5-6,TRBJ2-1,13,CASSFGGAPLQFF
TRBV7-9,TRBJ1-5,15,CASSAGVEINQPQHF
TRBV19,TRBJ1-2,17,CASSIPPRDSPISGYTF
TRBV18,TRBJ1-5,14,CASSPRTGNQPQHF
TRBV6-1,TRBJ1-4,14,CASSGQGRDEKLFF
TRBV6-2/TRBV6-3,TRBJ2-2,15,CASRRLAGELGELFF
TRBV12-5,TRBJ2-7,11,CASGLGGEQYF
TRBV4-1,TRBJ2-7,14,CASSQVGNQYEQYF
TRBV5-1,TRBJ2-2,12,CASSLDTGELFF
TRBV9,TRBJ2-2,15,CASSPHLQGSGELFF
TRBV4-1,TRBJ2-3,15,CASSQVGLNTDTQYF
TRBV5-6,TRBJ1-1,11,CASSLSSQAFF
TRBV5-1,TRBJ2-2,13,CATEGGDTGELFF
TRBV7-9,TRBJ1-2,15,CASSQIKETLYGYTF
TRBV6-6,TRBJ2-1,16,CASSYPPGGLNNEQFF
TRBV30,TRBJ2-7,12,CAWTTGTEEQYF
TRBV9,TRBJ2-1,16,CASSATTHWKINEQFF
TRBV2,TRBJ2-5,14,CASTHSGLEETQYF
TRBV12-3/TRBV12-4,TRBJ2-1,16,CASKPLRTTNYNEQFF
TRBV11-3,TRBJ1-2,16,CASSLGRRGQTYGYTF
TRBV10-2,TRBJ2-3,15,CASRPGTTNTDTQYF
TRBV20-1,TRBJ1-2,12,CSARDGGYGYTF
TRBV13,TRBJ2-1,15,CASSRMQGLRNEQFF
TRBV6-1,TRBJ2-7,14,CASTLTPGPYEQYF
TRBV11-2,TRBJ2-5,16,CASSLLGAGGQETQYF
TRBV12-3/TRBV12-4,TRBJ2-1,17,CASSNRGLAGGHNEQFF
TRBV19,TRBJ2-4,17,CASTQTSGSWAGNIQYF
TRBV24-1,TRBJ2-5,15,CATSDFLDRVETQYF
TRBV4-1,TRBJ1-2,15,CASSQVRGSNYGYTF
TRBV24-1,TRBJ2-5,14,CATSRAGVWETQYF
TRBV29-1,TRBJ2-1,13,CSVGKTSFDEQFF
TRBV11-2,TRBJ2-7,13,CASSPGPVYEQYF
TRBV4-1,TRBJ2-1,19,CASSQDLRQLAGPYNEQFF
TRBV20-1,TRBJ2-7,16,CSASLPAGGISYEQYF
TRBV15,TRBJ2-6,12,CATKGGANVLTF
TRBV29-1,TRBJ2-5,14,CSVARGSRGETQYF
TRBV5-1,TRBJ2-1,11,CASSEKVRQFF
TRBV20-1,TRBJ2-2,11,CSVPAGGELFF
TRBV20-1,TRBJ1-6,16,CSARPGPSSYNSPLHF
TRBV9,TRBJ2-3,14,CASSGREVADTQYF
TRBV7-6,TRBJ2-5,14,CASSPGTGEETQYF
TRBV10-3,TRBJ2-1,14,CATQGSGNINEQFF
TRBV29-1,TRBJ2-1,14,CSAPRQGASNEQFF
TRBV11-2,TRBJ2-2,16,CASSGFGLLNTGELFF
TRBV29-1,TRBJ2-3,15,CSAVRYRGDTDTQYF
TRBV5-1,TRBJ1-2,13,CASARDQADGYTF
TRBV6-6,TRBJ2-3,15,CASRPQAGVTDTQYF
TRBV7-2,TRBJ2-1,13,CASTLGTDNEQFF
TRBV29-1,TRBJ2-1,12,CSVGQGRNEQFF
TRBV20-1,TRBJ2-5,15,CSARDLSAGGETQYF
TRBV21-1,TRBJ2-1,21,CASSKLTGTGANCVGDRGQFF
TRBV10-3,TRBJ2-1,15,CAISDYRESYNEQFF
TRBV5-1,TRBJ2-1,17,CASSPKTSGRTYNEQFF
TRBV7-6,TRBJ1-4,16,CASSHEPWGRVEKLFF
TRBV29-1,TRBJ2-1,12,CSVESLANEQFF
TRBV7-2,TRBJ2-3,15,CASSLGGSGADTQYF